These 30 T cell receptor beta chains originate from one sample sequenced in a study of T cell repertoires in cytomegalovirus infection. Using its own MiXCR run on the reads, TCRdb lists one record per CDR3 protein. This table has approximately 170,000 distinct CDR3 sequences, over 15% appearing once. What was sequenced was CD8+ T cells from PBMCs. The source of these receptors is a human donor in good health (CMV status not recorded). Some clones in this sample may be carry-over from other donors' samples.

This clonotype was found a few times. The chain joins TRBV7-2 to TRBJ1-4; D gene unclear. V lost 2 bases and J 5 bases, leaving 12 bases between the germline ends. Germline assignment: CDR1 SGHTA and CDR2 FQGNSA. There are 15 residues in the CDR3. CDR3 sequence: CASSLSRAVNEKLFF. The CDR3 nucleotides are TGTGCCAGCAGCTTATCCCGGGCGGTGAATGAAAAACTGTTTTTT. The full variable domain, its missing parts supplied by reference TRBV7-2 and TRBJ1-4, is GAGVSQSPSNKVTEKGKDVELRCDPISGHTALYWYRQSLGQGLEFLIYFQGNSAPDKSGLPSDRFSAERTGGSVSTLTIQRTQQEDSAVYLCASSLSRAVNEKLFFGSGTQLSVL.

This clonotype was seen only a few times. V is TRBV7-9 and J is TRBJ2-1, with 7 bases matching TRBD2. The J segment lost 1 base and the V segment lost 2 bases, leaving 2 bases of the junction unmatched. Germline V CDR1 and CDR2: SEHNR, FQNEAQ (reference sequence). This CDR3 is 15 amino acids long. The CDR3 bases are TGTGCCAGCAGCTTATCGCGGGAGTCCTACAATGAGCAGTTCTTC. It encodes CASSLSRESYNEQFF.

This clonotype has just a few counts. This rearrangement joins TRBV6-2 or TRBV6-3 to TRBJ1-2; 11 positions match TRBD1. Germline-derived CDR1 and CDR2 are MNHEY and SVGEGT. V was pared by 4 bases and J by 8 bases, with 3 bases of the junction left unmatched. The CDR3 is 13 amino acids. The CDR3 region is CASSWTGGDGYTF. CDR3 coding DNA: TGTGCCAGCAGTTGGACAGGGGGCGACGGCTACACCTTC.

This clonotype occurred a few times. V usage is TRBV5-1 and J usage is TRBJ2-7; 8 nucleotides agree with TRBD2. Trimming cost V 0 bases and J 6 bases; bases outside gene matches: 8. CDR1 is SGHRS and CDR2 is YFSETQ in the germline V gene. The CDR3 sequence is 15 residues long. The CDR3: CASSLGSGTRVEQYF. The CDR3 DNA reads TGCGCCAGCAGCTTGGGTAGCGGGACCCGGGTCGAGCAGTACTTC. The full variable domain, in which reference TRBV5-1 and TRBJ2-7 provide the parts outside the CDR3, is KAGVTQTPRYLIKTRGQQVTLSCSPISGHRSVSWYQQTPGQGLQFLFEYFSETQRNKGNFPGRFSGRQFSNSRSEMNVSTLELGDSALYLCASSLGSGTRVEQYFGPGTRLTVT.

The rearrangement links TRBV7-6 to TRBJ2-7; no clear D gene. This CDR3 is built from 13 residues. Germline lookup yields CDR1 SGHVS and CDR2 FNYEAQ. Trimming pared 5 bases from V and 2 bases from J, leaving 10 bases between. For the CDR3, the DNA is TGTGCCAGCAGCCAAGGACCGACCTACGAGCAGTACTTC. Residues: CASSQGPTYEQYF.

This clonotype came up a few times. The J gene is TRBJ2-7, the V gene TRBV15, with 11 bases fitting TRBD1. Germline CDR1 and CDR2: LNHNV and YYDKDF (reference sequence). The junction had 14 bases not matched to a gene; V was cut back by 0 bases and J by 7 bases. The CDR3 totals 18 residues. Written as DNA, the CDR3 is TGTGCCACCAGCAGAGATCCCCCCACGGACAGGGGGCCCGAAGAGCAGTACTTC. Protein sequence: CATSRDPPTDRGPEEQYF.

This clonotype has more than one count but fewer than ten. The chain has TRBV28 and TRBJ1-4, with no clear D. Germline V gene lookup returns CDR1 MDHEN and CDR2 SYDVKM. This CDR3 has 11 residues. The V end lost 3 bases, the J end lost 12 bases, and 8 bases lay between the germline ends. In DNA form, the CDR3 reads TGTGCCAGCAGTTTTGGTCGGGAACTGTTTTTT. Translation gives CASSFGRELFF.

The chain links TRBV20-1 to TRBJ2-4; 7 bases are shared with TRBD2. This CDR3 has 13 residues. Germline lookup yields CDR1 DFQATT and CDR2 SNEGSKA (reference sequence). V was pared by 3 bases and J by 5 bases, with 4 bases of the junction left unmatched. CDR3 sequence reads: CSARVRGENIQYF. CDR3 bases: TGCAGTGCTAGGGTTCGGGGGGAAAACATTCAGTACTTC.

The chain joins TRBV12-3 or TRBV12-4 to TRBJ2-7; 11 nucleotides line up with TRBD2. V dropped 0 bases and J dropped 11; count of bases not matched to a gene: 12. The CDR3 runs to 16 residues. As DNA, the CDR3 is TGTGCCAGCAGTTTAGCGGCGGGACTAGCGGATCGGACGGAGTACTTC. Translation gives CASSLAAGLADRTEYF.

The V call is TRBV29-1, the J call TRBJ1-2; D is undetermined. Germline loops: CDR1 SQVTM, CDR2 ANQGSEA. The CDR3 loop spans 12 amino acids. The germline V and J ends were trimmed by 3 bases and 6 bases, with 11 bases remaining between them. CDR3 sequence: CSVDLRVDGYTF. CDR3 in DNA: TGCAGCGTTGATTTGCGGGTGGATGGCTACACCTTC.

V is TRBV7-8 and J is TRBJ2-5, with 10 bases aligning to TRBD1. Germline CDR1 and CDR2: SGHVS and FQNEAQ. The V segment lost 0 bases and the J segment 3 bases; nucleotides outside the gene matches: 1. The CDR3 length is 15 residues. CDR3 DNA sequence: TGTGCCAGCAGCTTAGCGGGGACAGGGGAAGAGACCCAGTACTTC. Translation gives CASSLAGTGEETQYF. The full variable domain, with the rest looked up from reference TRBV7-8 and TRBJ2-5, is GAGVSQSPRYKVAKRGQDVALRCDPISGHVSLFWYQQALGQGPEFLTYFQNEAQLDKSGLPSDRFFAERPEGSVSTLKIQRTQQEDSAVYLCASSLAGTGEETQYFGPGTRLLVL.

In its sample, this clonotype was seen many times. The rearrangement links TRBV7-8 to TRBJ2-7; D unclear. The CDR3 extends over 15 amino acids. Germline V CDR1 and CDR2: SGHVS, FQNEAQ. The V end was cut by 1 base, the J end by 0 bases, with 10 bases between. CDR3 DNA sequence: TGTGCCAGCAGCTTAGAGGTTCCCAGCTCCTACGAGCAGTACTTC. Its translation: CASSLEVPSSYEQYF.

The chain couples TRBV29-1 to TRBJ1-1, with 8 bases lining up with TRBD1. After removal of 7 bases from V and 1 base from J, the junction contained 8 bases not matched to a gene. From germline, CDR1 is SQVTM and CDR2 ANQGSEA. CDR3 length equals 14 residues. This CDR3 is CSGGQGSPNTEAFF. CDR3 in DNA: TGCAGCGGAGGACAGGGCTCCCCGAACACTGAAGCTTTCTTT.

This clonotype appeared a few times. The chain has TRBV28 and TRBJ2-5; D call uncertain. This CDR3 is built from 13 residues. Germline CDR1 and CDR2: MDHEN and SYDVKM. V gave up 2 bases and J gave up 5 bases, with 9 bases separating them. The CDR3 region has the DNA TGTGCCAGCAGTTTAAAAGTTTTCGAGACCCAGTACTTC. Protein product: CASSLKVFETQYF.

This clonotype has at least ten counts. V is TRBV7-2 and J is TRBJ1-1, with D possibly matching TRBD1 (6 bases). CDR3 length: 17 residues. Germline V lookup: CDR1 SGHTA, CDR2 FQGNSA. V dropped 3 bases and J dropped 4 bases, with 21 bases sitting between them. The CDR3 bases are TGTGCCAGCAGCTTGAGGGGCCACAGGGCAGAGGGCACTGAAGCTTTCTTT. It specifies CASSLRGHRAEGTEAFF.

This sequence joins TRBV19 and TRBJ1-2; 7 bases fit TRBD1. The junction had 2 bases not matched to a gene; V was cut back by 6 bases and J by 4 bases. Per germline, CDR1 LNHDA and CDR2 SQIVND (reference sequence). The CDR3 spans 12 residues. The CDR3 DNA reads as TGTGCCAGTAGGGCAGGGGGCTATGGCTACACCTTC. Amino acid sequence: CASRAGGYGYTF.

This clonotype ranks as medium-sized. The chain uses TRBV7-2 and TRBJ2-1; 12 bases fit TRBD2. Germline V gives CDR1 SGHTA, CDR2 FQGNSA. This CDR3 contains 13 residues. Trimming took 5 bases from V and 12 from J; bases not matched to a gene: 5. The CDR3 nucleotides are TGTGCCAGCAGCAAGACTAGCGGGAGATCGCAGTTCTTC. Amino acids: CASSKTSGRSQFF.

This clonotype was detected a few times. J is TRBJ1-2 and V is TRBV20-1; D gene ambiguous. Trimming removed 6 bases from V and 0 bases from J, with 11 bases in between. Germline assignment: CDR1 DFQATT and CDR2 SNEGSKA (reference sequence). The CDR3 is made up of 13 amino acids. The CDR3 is CSAPPTANYGYTF. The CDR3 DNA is TGCAGTGCCCCCCCGACGGCTAACTATGGCTACACCTTC.

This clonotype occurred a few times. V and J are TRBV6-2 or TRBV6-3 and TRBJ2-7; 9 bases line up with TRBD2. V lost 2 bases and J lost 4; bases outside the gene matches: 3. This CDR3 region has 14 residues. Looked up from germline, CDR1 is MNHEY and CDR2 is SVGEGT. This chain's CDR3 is CASSYGTSYYEQYF. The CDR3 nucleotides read TGTGCCAGCAGTTACGGGACTAGCTATTACGAGCAGTACTTC.

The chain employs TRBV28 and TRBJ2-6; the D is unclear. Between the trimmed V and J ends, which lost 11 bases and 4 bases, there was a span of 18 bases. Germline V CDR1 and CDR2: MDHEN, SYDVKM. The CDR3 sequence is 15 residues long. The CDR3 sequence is CASSGPSRGANVLTF. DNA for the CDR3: TGTGCCTCGAGTGGGCCCAGCAGGGGGGCCAACGTCCTGACTTTC.

The CDR3 DNA follows: TGTGCCAGCAGCCGGGAGGGCCTAAACGAGCAGTACTTC. Translated: CASSREGLNEQYF. The rearrangement uses TRBV27 and TRBJ2-7; 8 bases align to TRBD2. J gave up 5 bases and V 6 bases, and 6 bases lay outside the gene matches. CDR1 and CDR2 (germline): MNHEY, SMNVEV (reference sequence). This CDR3 region has 13 residues.

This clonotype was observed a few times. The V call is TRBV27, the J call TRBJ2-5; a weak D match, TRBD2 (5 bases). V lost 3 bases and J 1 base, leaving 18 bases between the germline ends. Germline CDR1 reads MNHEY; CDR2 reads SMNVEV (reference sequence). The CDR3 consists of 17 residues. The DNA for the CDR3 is TGTGCCAGCAGTTTTTCCGATAGTAGGGAGTCCCAAGAGACCCAGTACTTC. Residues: CASSFSDSRESQETQYF.

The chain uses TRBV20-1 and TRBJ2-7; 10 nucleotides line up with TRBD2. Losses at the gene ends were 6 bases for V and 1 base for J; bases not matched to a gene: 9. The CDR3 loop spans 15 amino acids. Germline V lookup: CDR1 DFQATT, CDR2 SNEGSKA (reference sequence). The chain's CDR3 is CSASWASGSSYEQYF. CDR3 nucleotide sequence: TGCAGTGCCTCATGGGCTAGCGGGAGTTCCTACGAGCAGTACTTC.

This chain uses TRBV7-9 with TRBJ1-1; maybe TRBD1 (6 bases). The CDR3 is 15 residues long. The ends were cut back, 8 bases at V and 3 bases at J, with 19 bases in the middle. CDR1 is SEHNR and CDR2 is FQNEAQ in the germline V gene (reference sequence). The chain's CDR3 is CASGGTRVSHTEAFF. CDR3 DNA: TGTGCCAGCGGGGGGACAAGGGTTTCTCACACTGAAGCTTTCTTT.

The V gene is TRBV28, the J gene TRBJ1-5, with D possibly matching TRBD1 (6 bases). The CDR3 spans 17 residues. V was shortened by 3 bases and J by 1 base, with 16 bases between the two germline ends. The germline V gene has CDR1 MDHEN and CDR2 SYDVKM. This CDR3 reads CASSLAGAYESNQPQHF. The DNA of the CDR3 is TGTGCCAGCAGTTTGGCGGGGGCATATGAGAGCAATCAGCCCCAGCATTTT.

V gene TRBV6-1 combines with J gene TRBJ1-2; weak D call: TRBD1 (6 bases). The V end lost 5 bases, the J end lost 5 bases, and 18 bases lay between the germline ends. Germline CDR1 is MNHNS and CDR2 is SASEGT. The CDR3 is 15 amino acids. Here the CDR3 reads CASSSPQGVRYGYTF. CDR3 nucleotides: TGTGCCAGCAGTTCCCCACAGGGAGTCCGGTATGGCTACACCTTC.

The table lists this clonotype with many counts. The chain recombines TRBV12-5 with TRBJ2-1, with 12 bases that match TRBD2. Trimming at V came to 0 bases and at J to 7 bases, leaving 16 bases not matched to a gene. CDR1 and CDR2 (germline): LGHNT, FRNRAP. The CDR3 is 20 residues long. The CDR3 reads CASGLVRASGGASGGNEQFF. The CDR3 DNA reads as TGTGCTAGTGGTTTGGTACGGGCTAGCGGGGGGGCATCGGGCGGGAATGAGCAGTTCTTC.

The CDR3 sequence is CSVDGVSTGELFF. The CDR3 DNA reads TGCAGCGTTGACGGAGTGTCCACCGGGGAGCTGTTTTTT. The chain carries TRBV29-1 and TRBJ2-2; no reliable D call. Germline-derived CDR1 and CDR2 are SQVTM and ANQGSEA. V was pared by 3 bases and J by 4 bases, with 9 bases between. The CDR3 sequence is 13 residues long.

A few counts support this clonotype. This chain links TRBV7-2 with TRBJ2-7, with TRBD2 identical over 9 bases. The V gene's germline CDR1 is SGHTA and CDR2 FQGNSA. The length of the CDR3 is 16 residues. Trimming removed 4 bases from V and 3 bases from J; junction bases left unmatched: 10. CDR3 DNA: TGTGCCAGCAGCTCACGACCCGGGACTAGCAACTACGAGCAGTACTTC. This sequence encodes CASSSRPGTSNYEQYF. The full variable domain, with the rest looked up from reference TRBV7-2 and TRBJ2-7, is GAGVSQSPSNKVTEKGKDVELRCDPISGHTALYWYRQSLGQGLEFLIYFQGNSAPDKSGLPSDRFSAERTGGSVSTLTIQRTQQEDSAVYLCASSSRPGTSNYEQYFGPGTRLTVT.

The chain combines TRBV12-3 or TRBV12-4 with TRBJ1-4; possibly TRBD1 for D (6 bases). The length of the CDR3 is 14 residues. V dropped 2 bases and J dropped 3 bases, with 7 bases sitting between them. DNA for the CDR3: TGTGCCAGCAGTTTATACAGGGCTAATGAAAAACTGTTTTTT. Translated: CASSLYRANEKLFF.